This TCR beta chain was found in a study of patients and donors after allogeneic stem cell transplantation. Many counts were recorded for this clonotype. Mismatch with germline at one junction end may stem from a read error. Via MiXCR, TCRdb re-called the RT-PCR reads, giving one row per CDR3 protein. The sample lists 410,000 or so distinct CDR3 sequences; 16% were seen once. CDR1 is SGHTA and CDR2 is FQGTGA in the germline V gene. This CDR3 has 12 residues. The TCR comes from a human donor who was either an allogeneic HSCT recipient or a stem cell or donor lymphocyte infusion donor (not recorded which). It is not recorded whose cells these are; they may come from a transplant donor. Sequencing used blood, either unsorted or a sorted T cell fraction (not recorded which). This chain uses TRBV7-3 with TRBJ2-1; D unclear. CDR3 sequence (DNA): TGTGCCAGCAGTTTAATCGGCAATGAGCAGTTCTTC. Protein product: CASSLIGNEQFF.